This T cell receptor (beta chain) was recorded in a study of cytomegalovirus exposure and HLA in healthy donors. Study as a whole: Caucasian-associated ancestry cluster membership applied to about four fifths of approximately 400 genotyped donors.

V was clipped by 6 bases and J by 0 bases, with 11 bases between them. Germline V lookup: CDR1 MDHEN, CDR2 SYDVKM. This CDR3 comprises 14 residues. On this clone: As yet, its antigen is unknown.

PCR used 60 Vbeta primers and 13 Jbeta primers. Sequenced by immunoSEQ multiplex PCR; TCRdb stores in-frame clones only, minus some. The data contain about 180,000 clones, about 77% of them singletons. The study's findings and limits: Upon later analysis, HLA-associated TCR beta chains proved more clonally expanded than other, equally common chains. The authors enumerated around 150 TCR beta chains as linked to cytomegalovirus.

The sample taken for sequencing was PBMCs. The sequence was collected from a woman in her twenties or thirties in good health and CMV-seropositive. The chain uses TRBV28 and TRBJ1-2; D gene uncertain. CDR3 sequence: CASRPPPANYGYTF. Here the CDR3 DNA reads TGTGCCAGCAGACCTCCACCGGCTAACTATGGCTACACCTTC.